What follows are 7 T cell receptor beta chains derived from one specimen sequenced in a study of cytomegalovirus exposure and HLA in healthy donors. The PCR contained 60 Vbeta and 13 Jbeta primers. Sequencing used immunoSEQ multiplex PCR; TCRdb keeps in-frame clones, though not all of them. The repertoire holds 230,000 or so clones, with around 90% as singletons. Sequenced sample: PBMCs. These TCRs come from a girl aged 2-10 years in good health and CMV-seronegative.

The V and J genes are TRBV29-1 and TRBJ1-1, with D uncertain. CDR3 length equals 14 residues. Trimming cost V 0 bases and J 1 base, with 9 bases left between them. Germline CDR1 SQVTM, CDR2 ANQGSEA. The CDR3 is CSVEDARRNTEAFF. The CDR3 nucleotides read TGCAGCGTTGAAGATGCCAGGCGGAACACTGAAGCTTTCTTT.

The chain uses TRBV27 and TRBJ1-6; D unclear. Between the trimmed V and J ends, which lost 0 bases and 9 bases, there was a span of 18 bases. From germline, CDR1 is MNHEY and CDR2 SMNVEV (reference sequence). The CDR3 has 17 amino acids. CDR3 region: CASSLSTGLPSGSPLHF. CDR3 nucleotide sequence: TGTGCCAGCAGTTTATCTACGGGTCTACCTTCGGGTTCACCCCTCCACTTT.

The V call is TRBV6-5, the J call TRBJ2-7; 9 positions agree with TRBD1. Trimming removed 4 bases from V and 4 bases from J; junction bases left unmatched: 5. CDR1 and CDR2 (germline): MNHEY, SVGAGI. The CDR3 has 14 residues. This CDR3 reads CASSSRDRVYEQYF. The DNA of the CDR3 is TGTGCCAGCAGTTCGAGGGACAGGGTTTACGAGCAGTACTTC.

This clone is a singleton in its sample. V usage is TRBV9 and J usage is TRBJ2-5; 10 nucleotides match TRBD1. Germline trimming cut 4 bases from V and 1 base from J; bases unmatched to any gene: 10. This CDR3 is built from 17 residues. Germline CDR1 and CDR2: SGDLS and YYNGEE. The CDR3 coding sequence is TGTGCCAGCAGCCGTCCCGGGACAGGGGTGGCCCAAGAGACCCAGTACTTC. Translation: CASSRPGTGVAQETQYF.

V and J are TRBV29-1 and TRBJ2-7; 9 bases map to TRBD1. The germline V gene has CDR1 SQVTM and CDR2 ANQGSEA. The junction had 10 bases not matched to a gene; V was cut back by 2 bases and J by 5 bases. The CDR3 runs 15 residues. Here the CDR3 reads CSVEFSGDRVDEQYF. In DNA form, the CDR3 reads TGCAGCGTTGAATTCTCAGGGGACAGGGTCGACGAGCAGTACTTC.

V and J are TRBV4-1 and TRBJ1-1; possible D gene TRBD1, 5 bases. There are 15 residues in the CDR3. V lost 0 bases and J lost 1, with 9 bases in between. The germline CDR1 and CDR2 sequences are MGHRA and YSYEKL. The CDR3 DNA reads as TGCGCCAGCAGCCAAGAGGGCAGGGAGAACACTGAAGCTTTCTTT. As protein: CASSQEGRENTEAFF.

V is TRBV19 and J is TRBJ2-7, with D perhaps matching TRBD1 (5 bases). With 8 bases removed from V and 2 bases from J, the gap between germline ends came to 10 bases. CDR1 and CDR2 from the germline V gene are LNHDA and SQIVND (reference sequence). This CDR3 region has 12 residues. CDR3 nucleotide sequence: TGTGCCAGTTCGGACACGACCTACGAGCAGTACTTC. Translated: CASSDTTYEQYF.